These 19 T cell receptor beta chains were sequenced from one sample in a study of graft-versus-host responses after intestinal transplantation. The antigens for these receptors are not known. Clones were sequenced by immunoSEQ multiplex PCR, and TCRdb holds only the in-frame ones, with some missing. The data hold about 90,000 clones, with roughly four fifths observed a single time. This sample comprised unstimulated CD8+ T cells sorted from spleen or lymph node cells, obtained before intestinal transplant. The origin of the receptors is a human donor who received an intestinal transplant.

CDR3 nucleotide sequence: TGCGCCAGCAGCCAAGATAAGGGACATCAAGGGCCCCAGCATTTT. Protein product: CASSQDKGHQGPQHF. This chain joins TRBV4-1 and TRBJ1-5; possibly TRBD1 for D (6 bases). The CDR3 runs to 15 residues. Germline V CDR1 and CDR2: MGHRA, YSYEKL. The V and J ends lost 0 bases and 9 bases respectively, with 15 bases between them.

This clone was seen a single time. The chain has TRBV5-8 and TRBJ1-1, with 7 bases that match TRBD1. This CDR3 region has 16 residues. Germline values: CDR1 SGHTS, CDR2 YDEGEE. The J segment lost 1 base and the V segment lost 4 bases, leaving 10 bases of the junction unmatched. The CDR3 sequence: CASSQSSGGWNTEAFF. As DNA, the CDR3 is TGTGCCAGCAGCCAATCATCAGGGGGGTGGAACACTGAAGCTTTCTTT. Together with reference TRBV5-8 and TRBJ1-1, the CDR3 gives the full variable domain: EAGVTQSPTHLIKTRGQQATLRCSPISGHTSVYWYQQALGLGLQFLLWYDEGEERNRGNFPPRFSGRQFPNYSSELNVNALELEDSALYLCASSQSSGGWNTEAFFGQGTRLTVV.

V is TRBV19 and J is TRBJ2-1, with unresolved D. Between the trimmed V and J ends, which lost 5 bases and 0 bases, there was a span of 14 bases. Germline V CDR1 and CDR2: LNHDA, SQIVND (reference sequence). This CDR3 is 16 amino acids long. The CDR3 bases are TGTGCCAGTAGTCCTAAGCAGTGTTGCTCCTACAATGAGCAGTTCTTC. This translates into CASSPKQCCSYNEQFF.

V and J are TRBV27 and TRBJ1-3, with TRBD1 matching over 9 bases. The CDR3 covers 16 residues. The germline CDR1 and CDR2 sequences are MNHEY and SMNVEV (reference sequence). J lost 0 bases, V lost 2 bases, and 2 bases had no gene match. The CDR3 DNA reads TGTGCCAGCAGTTTAACACAGGGGGCCTCTGGAAACACCATATATTTT. This codes for CASSLTQGASGNTIYF.

The CDR3, as DNA: TGTGCCAGCAGCAGCCCCCGGGACAGGGGAGGGACAGATACGCAGTATTTT. Encoded protein: CASSSPRDRGGTDTQYF. The chain recombines TRBV11-1 with TRBJ2-3; 10 bases agree with TRBD1. The CDR3 length is 17 residues. Germline loops: CDR1 SGHAT, CDR2 FQDESV (reference sequence). V shed 5 bases and J 3 bases; nucleotides not matched to a gene: 11.

Of note for this clone: Distinct nucleotide sequences in the sample also encode this CDR3. This chain joins TRBV2 and TRBJ2-3, with 9 bases identical to TRBD1. V dropped 4 bases and J dropped 3; count of bases not matched to a gene: 2. CDR1 is SNHLY and CDR2 is FYNNEI in the germline V gene. The CDR3 contains 14 residues. For the CDR3, the DNA is TGTGCCAGCAGTGCCGGGACAGGGACAGATACGCAGTATTTT. Residues: CASSAGTGTDTQYF.

This clone was counted only a few times. This chain connects TRBV6-6 to TRBJ2-2; no clear D. V was clipped by 2 bases and J by 6 bases, with 13 bases between them. The CDR3 has 15 residues. In germline, CDR1 is MNHNY, CDR2 SVGAGI (reference sequence). CDR3 bases: TGTGCCAGCAGTTACGGGGTCGCAGTCGCCGGGGAGCTGTTTTTT. This codes for CASSYGVAVAGELFF.

The sample holds a few counts of this clone. V gene TRBV6-5 combines with J gene TRBJ1-1; D may be TRBD1 (6 bases). Germline lookup yields CDR1 MNHEY and CDR2 SVGAGI. The CDR3 has 12 residues. The germline V and J ends were trimmed by 6 bases and 6 bases, with 11 bases remaining between them. The CDR3 region is CASSGAGAEAFF. The DNA of the CDR3 is TGTGCCAGCAGCGGGGCAGGGGCTGAAGCTTTCTTT.

The chain recombines TRBV5-4 with TRBJ1-5; D is possibly TRBD1 (5 bases). The V gene's germline CDR1 is SGHNT and CDR2 YYREEE (reference sequence). This CDR3 has 13 amino acids. The ends were cut back, 4 bases at V and 5 bases at J, with 10 bases in the middle. The CDR3 is CASSAWGDQPQHF. CDR3 nucleotide sequence: TGTGCCAGCAGCGCCTGGGGGGATCAGCCCCAGCATTTT. Filled out from reference TRBV5-4 and TRBJ1-5, the complete variable domain reads ETGVTQSPTHLIKTRGQQVTLRCSSQSGHNTVSWYQQALGQGPQFIFQYYREEENGRGNFPPRFSGLQFPNYSSELNVNALELDDSALYLCASSAWGDQPQHFGDGTRLSIL.

This chain connects TRBV4-1 to TRBJ2-4; D gene ambiguous. The germline gives CDR1 MGHRA, CDR2 YSYEKL. Trimming shortened V by 0 bases and J by 0 bases, and 9 bases separated the two germline ends. The CDR3 sequence is 16 residues long. CDR3 in amino acids: CASSQEHALAKNIQYF. The CDR3 bases are TGCGCCAGCAGCCAAGAGCATGCACTAGCCAAAAACATTCAGTACTTC.

This chain uses TRBV7-3 with TRBJ2-7, with D possibly being TRBD1 or TRBD2 (5 bases each). Germline-derived CDR1 and CDR2 are SGHTA and FQGTGA. Trimming shortened V by 2 bases and J by 0 bases, and 11 bases separated the two germline ends. The CDR3 loop spans 15 amino acids. CDR3 nucleotide sequence: TGTGCCAGCAGCTTAGTGGGACGGAGCTCCTACGAGCAGTACTTC. Encoded protein: CASSLVGRSSYEQYF.

The chain uses TRBV7-3 and TRBJ2-3, with D possibly TRBD1 on 5 matching bases. V lost 1 base, J lost 0 bases, and 8 bases lay in between. The CDR3 is 15 amino acids. Germline CDR1 reads SGHTA; CDR2 reads FQGTGA. The CDR3, as DNA: TGTGCCAGCAGCTTAAGTCCAGGGAGCACAGATACGCAGTATTTT. It is translated as CASSLSPGSTDTQYF.

The rearrangement links TRBV20-1 to TRBJ1-2; D not resolved. Germline loops: CDR1 DFQATT, CDR2 SNEGSKA (reference sequence). The germline V and J ends were trimmed by 3 bases and 7 bases, with 6 bases remaining between them. The CDR3 contains 10 residues. Written as DNA, the CDR3 is TGCAGTGCTAGTATCGGTGGCTACACCTTC. Translated: CSASIGGYTF.

J is TRBJ2-7 and V is TRBV6-1; 9 bases map to TRBD1. The V gene end was trimmed by 5 bases and the J gene end by 5 bases; junction bases not matched to a gene: 10. Germline CDR1 MNHNS, CDR2 SASEGT. CDR3 length: 15 residues. Here the CDR3 reads CASSFWTGETDEQYF. The DNA for the CDR3 is TGTGCCAGCAGTTTCTGGACAGGGGAGACGGACGAGCAGTACTTC.

This clone turned up a few times. The chain is built from TRBV2 and TRBJ2-5; D possibly matches TRBD1 or TRBD2 (5 bases each). The CDR3 sequence is 14 residues long. In germline, CDR1 is SNHLY, CDR2 FYNNEI. The V gene lost 3 bases and the J gene lost 5 bases, with 13 bases spanning the gap. The CDR3 loop reads CASSDFGARETQYF. The CDR3 DNA reads as TGTGCCAGCAGTGATTTCGGGGCACGGGAGACCCAGTACTTC.

DNA of the CDR3: TGTGCCACCAGCAGAGAGGCGGGAGACGCCTACAATGAGCAGTTCTTC. The encoded protein is CATSREAGDAYNEQFF. The chain recombines TRBV15 with TRBJ2-1; 7 positions agree with TRBD2. This CDR3 contains 16 residues. Losses at the gene ends were 0 bases for V and 2 bases for J; bases not matched to a gene: 4. CDR1 and CDR2 from the germline V gene are LNHNV and YYDKDF (reference sequence). Combining the CDR3 with reference TRBV15 and TRBJ2-1 gives the whole variable domain DAMVIQNPRYQVTQFGKPVTLSCSQTLNHNVMYWYQQKSSQAPKLLFHYYDKDFNNEADTPDNFQSRRPNTSFCFLDIRSPGLGDTAMYLCATSREAGDAYNEQFFGPGTRLTVL.

The V gene is TRBV6-5, the J gene TRBJ1-1; D not certain. The CDR3 has 14 residues. CDR1 is MNHEY and CDR2 is SVGAGI in the germline V gene. Trimming left V 0 bases short and J 7 bases short, with 12 bases between. In DNA form, the CDR3 reads TGTGCCAGCAGTTACTCGGGGAAGGAGGGTGAAGCTTTCTTT. Its translation: CASSYSGKEGEAFF.

Here the CDR3 reads CASSPRQPSYEQYF. The CDR3, as DNA: TGTGCCAGCAGCCCCCGACAGCCTTCCTACGAGCAGTACTTC. The rearrangement uses TRBV9 and TRBJ2-7, with a possible D match to TRBD1 (5 bases). Germline loops: CDR1 SGDLS, CDR2 YYNGEE. V lost 4 bases and J 1 base, leaving 12 bases between the germline ends. There are 14 residues in the CDR3.

This chain uses TRBV10-2 with TRBJ2-6; D unclear. The CDR3 runs to 14 residues. Between the trimmed V and J ends, which lost 7 bases and 0 bases, there was a span of 7 bases. CDR1 WSHSY and CDR2 SAAADI come from the germline V gene. CDR3 residues: CASTKSSGANVLTF. The CDR3 nucleotides read TGCGCCAGCACTAAGAGCTCTGGGGCCAACGTCCTGACTTTC.